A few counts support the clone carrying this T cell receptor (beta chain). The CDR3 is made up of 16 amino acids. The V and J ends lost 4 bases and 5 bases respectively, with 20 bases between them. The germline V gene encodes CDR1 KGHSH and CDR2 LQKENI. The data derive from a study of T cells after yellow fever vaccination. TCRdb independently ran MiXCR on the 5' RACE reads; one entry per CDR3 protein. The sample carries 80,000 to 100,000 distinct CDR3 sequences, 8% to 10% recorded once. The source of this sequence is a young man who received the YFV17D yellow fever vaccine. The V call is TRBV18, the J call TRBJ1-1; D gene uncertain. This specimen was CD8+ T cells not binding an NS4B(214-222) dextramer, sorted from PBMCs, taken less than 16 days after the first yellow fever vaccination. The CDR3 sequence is CASSHRWEARGTEAFF. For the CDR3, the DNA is TGTGCCAGCTCACATCGGTGGGAAGCGCGAGGAACTGAAGCTTTCTTT.